This paragraph reports one T cell receptor beta chain. The data were taken from a study of blood T cell repertoires in COVID-19. In the study overall: From the United States, Italy and Spain came samples of acute and convalescent COVID-19. T cells, B-cell-depleted T cells, or PBMCs supplied cDNA or gDNA.

This CDR3 region has 14 residues. Trimming cost V 2 bases and J 6 bases; bases outside gene matches: 4. Germline CDR1 and CDR2: SGHTA and FQGNSA. Authors' analysis steps: By means of reference gene primer amplification, nucleated cell counts were estimated. Here immunoSEQ multiplex PCR was the method, and the copy in TCRdb shows in-frame clones only, minus some. For V, J and clone size, that table is used; D and trimming come from the DNA. This sample has 410,000 or so clones, with around nine tenths found just once. Seattle's enrolled individuals joined amid active infection and were then monitored longitudinally.

This clonotype was sampled from a middle-aged woman with COVID-19, enrolled during active disease. The genes are TRBV7-2 and TRBJ2-7; 10 bases line up with TRBD1. Material for sequencing was peripheral blood. CDR3 sequence: CASSLRQGAGEQYF. The CDR3 nucleotides are TGTGCCAGCAGCTTAAGACAGGGGGCAGGCGAGCAGTACTTC. The whole variable domain, filled in from reference TRBV7-2 and TRBJ2-7, reads GAGVSQSPSNKVTEKGKDVELRCDPISGHTALYWYRQSLGQGLEFLIYFQGNSAPDKSGLPSDRFSAERTGGSVSTLTIQRTQQEDSAVYLCASSLRQGAGEQYFGPGTRLTVT.